What follows describes a single TCR beta chain. In the original processing: Reference gene primer amplification gave estimated nucleated cell counts. The protocol was immunoSEQ multiplex PCR, while the TCRdb copy is restricted to in-frame clones and leaves out a portion. V, J and clone size were drawn from that table, and D and trimming were deduced from the DNA. The sample shows 130,000 to 150,000 clones, 70% to 85% of them seen only once. This sample is drawn from a study of blood T cell repertoires in COVID-19. As for the study in general: The cDNA or gDNA used as material had been derived from T cells, B-cell-depleted T cells, or PBMCs.

Germline V gene data show CDR1 as SEHNR and CDR2 as FQNEAQ (reference sequence). Trimming removed 6 bases from V and 3 bases from J, with 11 bases in between. The CDR3 contains 13 residues. Sequenced: peripheral blood. The chain is built from TRBV7-9 and TRBJ1-1; D is perhaps TRBD1 (5 bases). This receptor was taken from a man aged 55-75 years with acute or convalescent COVID-19. The CDR3 sequence: CASRSRGYTEAFF. The CDR3 bases are TGTGCCAGCAGGAGCCGGGGGTACACTGAAGCTTTCTTT.